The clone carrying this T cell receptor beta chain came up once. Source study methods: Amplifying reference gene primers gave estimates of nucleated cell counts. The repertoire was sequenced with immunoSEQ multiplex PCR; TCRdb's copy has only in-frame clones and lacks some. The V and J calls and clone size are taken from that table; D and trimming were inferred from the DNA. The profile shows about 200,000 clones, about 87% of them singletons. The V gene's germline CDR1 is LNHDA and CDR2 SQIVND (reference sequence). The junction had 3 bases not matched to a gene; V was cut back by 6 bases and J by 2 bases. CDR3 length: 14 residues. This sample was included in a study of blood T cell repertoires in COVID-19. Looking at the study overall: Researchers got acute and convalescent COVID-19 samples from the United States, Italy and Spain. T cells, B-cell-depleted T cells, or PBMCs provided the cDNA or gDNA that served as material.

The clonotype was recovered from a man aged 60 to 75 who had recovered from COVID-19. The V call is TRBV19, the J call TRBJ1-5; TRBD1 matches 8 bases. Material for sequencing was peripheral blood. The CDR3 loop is CASRTTGGNQPQHF. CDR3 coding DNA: TGTGCCAGTAGGACGACAGGGGGCAATCAGCCCCAGCATTTT.